This TCR beta chain was sequenced for a study of regulatory T cells. Study conclusions and caveats: Patient repertoires had restricted TRB V-J pairs and skewed V and J usage, most in Tregs. In CD3G-deficient patients, conventional CD4+ T cells were enriched for hydrophobic CDR3 residues at positions 6 and 7.

Autoimmunity was present in every CD3G-deficient patient, worse in two. At testing, patients were 2 to 39 years old, with reduced naive and increased memory T-cell proportions. CD4+ T cells were divided by sorting: CD25-high CD127-low Tregs, CD25-low CD127-high conventional cells. CDR1 and CDR2 from the germline V gene are KGHSH and LQKENI. There are 15 residues in the CDR3. V gave up 6 bases and J gave up 2 bases, with 11 bases separating them. As to this clone: Antigen specificity is unknown.

The PCR used 52 TRBV and 13 TRBJ primers. Here immunoSEQ multiplex PCR was the method, and the copy in TCRdb shows in-frame clones only, minus some. The sample gives over 25,000 clones, just under 95% of which show up once; roughly 1.6% is in the top ten. The chain has TRBV18 and TRBJ2-6; no firm D call. This clonotype originated in a person under 35 with CD3G deficiency. Sequenced: conventional CD4+ T cells sorted from blood. DNA of the CDR3: TGTGCCAGCTCGCCCGGGCAGACTGGGGCCAACGTCCTGACTTTC. Protein sequence: CASSPGQTGANVLTF.